This T cell receptor (beta chain) was recovered during a study of blood T cell repertoires in COVID-19. Profiled with immunoSEQ multiplex PCR; TCRdb holds only in-frame clones, not every one. The sample comprises about 98,000 clones, roughly 92% of which are singletons, and around 1.9% rests with the top ten. Germline-derived CDR1 and CDR2 are SGHNT and YENEEA. Trimming stripped 3 bases from V and 3 bases from J, with 11 bases between. This CDR3 spans 14 amino acids. Material for sequencing was peripheral blood. The chain has TRBV11-3 and TRBJ1-1; D is undetermined. This clonotype was sampled from a woman aged 45-60 years with COVID-19, enrolled during active disease. CDR3 amino acids: CASSFPGLHTEAFF. The DNA of the CDR3 is TGTGCCAGCAGCTTTCCAGGTCTGCACACTGAAGCTTTCTTT.